This T cell receptor beta chain was sequenced during a study of tissue T cells after allogeneic stem cell transplantation. Study at large: Recipient PBMCs from before transplant existed for roughly five GVHD patients.

Assay used: immunoSEQ multiplex PCR; TCRdb lists only in-frame clones, some missing. The sample lists tens of thousands of clones, approximately 92% seen once, with approximately 3.6% in the top ten. After removal of 5 bases from V and 0 bases from J, the junction contained 6 bases not matched to a gene. This CDR3 comprises 15 residues. Germline-derived CDR1 and CDR2 are SGHRS and YFSETQ. This TCR was sampled from a woman aged 35 to 69 who later had graft-versus-host disease after an allogeneic stem cell transplant. Specimen: blood, collected before transplantation. This rearrangement joins TRBV5-1 to TRBJ2-3; TRBD2 matches at 7 bases. The CDR3 region is CASRSTSASTDTQYF. The CDR3, as DNA: TGCGCCAGCAGGTCCACTAGCGCGAGCACAGATACGCAGTATTTT.